This record covers a single TCR beta chain. Its antigen is not known. Researchers ran the PCR with 60 Vbeta and 13 Jbeta primers. Profiled with immunoSEQ multiplex PCR; TCRdb holds only in-frame clones, not every one. The repertoire holds 150,000 to 200,000 clones, with 70% to 75% as singletons. These data originate in a study of cytomegalovirus exposure and HLA in healthy donors. Overall study findings and caveats: Analyzed later, most CMV-associated TCR beta chains appeared HLA-restricted. What a later analysis showed was that several of the most significant clusters appeared linked to common viral pathogens. Trimming of TCR beta V- and J-genes showed a link, identified in a later analysis, to a missense DCLRE1C variant.

The V end lost 2 bases, the J end lost 5 bases, and 16 bases lay between the germline ends. This CDR3 contains 15 residues. Germline CDR1 MDHEN, CDR2 SYDVKM. Healthy bone marrow donors made up the donor group. This receptor was taken from a man between 18 and 35 years old in good health and CMV-seropositive. The genes are TRBV28 and TRBJ2-7; D may be TRBD2 (6 bases). The sequenced sample was PBMCs. The CDR3 region has the DNA TGTGCCAGCAGTTTAGGTTTCGGGGGTGGTCACGAGCAGTACGTC. Translated, it gives CASSLGFGGGHEQYV.